This T cell receptor beta chain was sequenced during a study of T-cell reconstitution after alpha-beta-depleted transplantation in children. Findings and caveats of the study: One year after transplant, T-cell counts and diversity came mostly from newly produced T cells.

This clonotype came up a few times. The antigen is not known. During its preparation, the TCRbeta library received unique molecular identifiers. TCRdb used MiXCR to reprocess the PCR reads, holding one entry per CDR3 protein. Of about 980,000 distinct CDR3 sequences in the sample, roughly 29% were seen once. CDR3 length: 15 amino acids. V lost 0 bases to trimming and J lost 4 bases; unmatched junction nucleotides: 7. The germline V gene encodes CDR1 SGHRS and CDR2 YFSETQ. This TCR was recovered from a boy under two years old who had a stem cell transplant for SCID, so the T cells may come from the graft donor. The V call is TRBV5-1, the J call TRBJ2-7; 7 bases line up with TRBD2. Specimen: PBMCs, mostly from graft donor cells, collected 360 days after TCRalphabeta/CD19-depleted stem cell transplant. Here the CDR3 DNA reads TGCGCCAGCAGCTTGGGCTGGGAGGGAAAGTACGAGCAGTACTTC. Its translation is CASSLGWEGKYEQYF.